The sequence of this TCR beta chain was determined in a study of human T cells and chemical hapten exposure. Time point here: patch test 3, about 24 weeks after DPC sensitization. Treatment specified: therapeutic diphenylcyclopropenone sensitization with weekly scalp DPC. TCRdb re-derived calls from the RACE reads in MiXCR, one entry per CDR3 protein. Of 99,000 or so distinct CDR3 sequences detected, under 35% appear once; the ten largest clones hold around 2.8%. The receptor was isolated from a man in his forties or fifties with alopecia areata. Some clones in this sample may be carry-over from other donors' samples. Source: whole blood, taken in connection with sensitization to the hapten diphenylcyclopropenone (DPC).

CDR3 sequence (DNA): TGTGCCAGCAGTTTATGGGGACGGCCTGAAGCTTTCTTT. This sequence encodes CASSLWGRPEAFF. The rearrangement joins TRBV27 to TRBJ1-1; the D gene is possibly TRBD1 (5 bases). The CDR3 covers 13 residues. The ends were cut back, 1 base at V and 6 bases at J, with 9 bases in the middle. From germline, CDR1 is MNHEY and CDR2 SMNVEV (reference sequence).